This T cell receptor (beta chain) comes out of a study of cytomegalovirus exposure and HLA in healthy donors. Overall study findings and caveats: Sequence variants that were highly shared formed a cluster that was likely a sequencing artifact. About 87% or about 30% of the time was how often most TCR beta V segments were productive, according to an earlier analysis. Many donors shared some public TCRs, even though most TCR sequences were rare. The study labeled under 200 TCR beta chains cytomegalovirus-associated.

Worth noting for this clone: Its antigen is unknown.

V was pared by 5 bases and J by 5 bases, with 7 bases of the junction left unmatched. In germline, CDR1 is SGHTA, CDR2 FQGNSA. The CDR3 covers 14 residues. Primers: 60 Vbeta forward and 13 Jbeta reverse. TCRdb's table, derived via immunoSEQ multiplex PCR, lists solely in-frame clones and lacks some. Of about 150,000 clones in the sample, around 80% were seen once. V usage is TRBV7-2 and J usage is TRBJ2-5, with TRBD2 identical over 8 bases. The clonotype was recovered from a man aged 30 to 45 in good health and CMV-seropositive. Sequencing input: PBMCs. The CDR3 DNA is TGTGCCAGCAGCCGAGCGGGGGAGAGTGAGACCCAGTACTTC. Amino acid sequence: CASSRAGESETQYF.